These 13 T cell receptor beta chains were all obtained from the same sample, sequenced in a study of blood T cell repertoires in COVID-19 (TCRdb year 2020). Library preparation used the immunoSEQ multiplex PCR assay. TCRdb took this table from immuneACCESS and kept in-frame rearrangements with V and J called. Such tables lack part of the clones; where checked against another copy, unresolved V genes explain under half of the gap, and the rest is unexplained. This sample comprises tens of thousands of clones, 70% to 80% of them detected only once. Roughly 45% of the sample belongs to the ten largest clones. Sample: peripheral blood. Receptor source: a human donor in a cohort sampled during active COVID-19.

Here the CDR3 DNA reads TGTGCCAGCAGCAAATTGTTGGAAAAACTGTTTTTT. Protein product: CASSKLLEKLFF. The chain links TRBV6-7 to TRBJ1-4, with unresolved D. TRBV6-7 is an ORF, with its function uncertain. The CDR3 covers 12 residues. Deletions cut 6 bases from V and 8 bases from J, with 10 bases between.

Written as DNA, the CDR3 is TGCAGCGTTGAAGACATCTACGAGCAGTACTTC. Protein sequence: CSVEDIYEQYF. This rearrangement joins TRBV29-1 to TRBJ2-7; unclear D gene. The V end was cut by 0 bases, the J end by 3 bases, with 3 bases between. Germline loops: CDR1 SQVTM, CDR2 ANQGSEA. The CDR3 consists of 11 residues.

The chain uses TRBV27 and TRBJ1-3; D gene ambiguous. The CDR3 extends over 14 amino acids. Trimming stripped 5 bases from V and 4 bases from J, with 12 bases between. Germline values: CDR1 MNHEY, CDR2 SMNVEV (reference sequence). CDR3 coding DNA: TGTGCCAGCAGTCCCCGACTGTCCGGAAACACCATATATTTT. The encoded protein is CASSPRLSGNTIYF.

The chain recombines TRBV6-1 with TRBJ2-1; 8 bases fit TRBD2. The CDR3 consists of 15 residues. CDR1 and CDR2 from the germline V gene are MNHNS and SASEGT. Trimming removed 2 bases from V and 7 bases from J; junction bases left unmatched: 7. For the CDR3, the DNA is TGTGCCAGCAGTGAATCCGGGAGGGCGGTTAATGAGCAGTTCTTC. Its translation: CASSESGRAVNEQFF.

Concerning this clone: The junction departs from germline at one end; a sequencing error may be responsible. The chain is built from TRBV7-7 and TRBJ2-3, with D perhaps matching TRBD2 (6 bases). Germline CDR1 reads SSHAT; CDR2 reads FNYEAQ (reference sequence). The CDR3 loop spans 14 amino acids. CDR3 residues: CASSWRDSTDTQYF. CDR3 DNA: TGTGCTAGCAGCTGGCGGGATAGCACAGATACGCAGTATTTT.

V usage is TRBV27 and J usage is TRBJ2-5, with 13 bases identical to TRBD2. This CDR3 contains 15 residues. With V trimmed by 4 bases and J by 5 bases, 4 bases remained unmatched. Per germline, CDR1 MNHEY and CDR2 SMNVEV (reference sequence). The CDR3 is CASSSTLAGGETQYF. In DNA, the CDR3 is TGTGCCAGCAGTTCAACACTAGCGGGAGGGGAGACCCAGTACTTC.

The chain's CDR3 is CASSQQQGYPEGDTQYF. CDR3 DNA: TGCGCCAGCAGCCAGCAACAGGGGTACCCTGAAGGGGATACGCAGTATTTT. The J gene is TRBJ2-3, the V gene TRBV4-1; 7 bases agree with TRBD1. The CDR3 is made up of 17 amino acids. Germline V gene data show CDR1 as MGHRA and CDR2 as YSYEKL. The V segment lost 3 bases and the J segment 6 bases; nucleotides outside the gene matches: 15.

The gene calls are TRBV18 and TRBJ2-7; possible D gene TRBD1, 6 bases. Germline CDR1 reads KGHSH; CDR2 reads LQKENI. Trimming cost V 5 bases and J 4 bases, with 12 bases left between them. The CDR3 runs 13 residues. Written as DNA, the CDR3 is TGTGCCAGCTCAGCACGTCAGGGGTACGAGCAGTACTTC. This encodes CASSARQGYEQYF.

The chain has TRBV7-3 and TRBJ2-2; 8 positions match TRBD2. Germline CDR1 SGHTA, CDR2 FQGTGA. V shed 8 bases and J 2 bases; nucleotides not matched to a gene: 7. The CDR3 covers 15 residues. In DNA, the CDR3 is TGTGCCAGCGGTAGAGTAGCGGGAAACACCGGGGAGCTGTTTTTT. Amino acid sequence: CASGRVAGNTGELFF. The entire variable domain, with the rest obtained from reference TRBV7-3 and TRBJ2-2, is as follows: GAGVSQTPSNKVTEKGKYVELRCDPISGHTALYWYRQSLGQGPEFLIYFQGTGAADDSGLPNDRFFAVRPEGSVSTLKIQRTERGDSAVYLCASGRVAGNTGELFFGEGSRLTVL.

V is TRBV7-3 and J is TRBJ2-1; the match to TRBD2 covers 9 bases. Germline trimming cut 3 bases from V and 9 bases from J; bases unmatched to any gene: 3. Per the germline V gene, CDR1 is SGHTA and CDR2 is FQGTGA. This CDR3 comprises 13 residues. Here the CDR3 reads CASSLGLAGEQFF. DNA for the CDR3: TGTGCCAGCAGCTTGGGACTAGCAGGTGAGCAGTTCTTC. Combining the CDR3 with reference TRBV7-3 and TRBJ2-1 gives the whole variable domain GAGVSQTPSNKVTEKGKYVELRCDPISGHTALYWYRQSLGQGPEFLIYFQGTGAADDSGLPNDRFFAVRPEGSVSTLKIQRTERGDSAVYLCASSLGLAGEQFFGPGTRLTVL.

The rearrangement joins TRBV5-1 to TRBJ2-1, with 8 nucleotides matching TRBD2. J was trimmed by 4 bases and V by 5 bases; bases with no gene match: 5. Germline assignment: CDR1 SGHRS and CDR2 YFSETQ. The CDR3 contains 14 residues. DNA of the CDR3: TGCGCCAGCAGTCGTAAGCGGGGGTACAATGAGCAGTTCTTC. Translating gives CASSRKRGYNEQFF.

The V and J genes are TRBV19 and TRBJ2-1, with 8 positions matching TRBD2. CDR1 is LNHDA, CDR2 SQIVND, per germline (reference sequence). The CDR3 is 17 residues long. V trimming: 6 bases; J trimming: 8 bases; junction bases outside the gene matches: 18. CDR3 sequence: CASSTLRAGGRGHEQFF. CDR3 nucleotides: TGTGCCAGTAGCACCCTACGTGCGGGGGGAAGGGGCCATGAGCAGTTCTTC.

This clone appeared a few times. CDR3: CASSQVPGLAGDEQYF. The CDR3 coding sequence is TGCGCCAGCAGCCAAGTACCGGGACTAGCGGGAGACGAGCAGTACTTC. The gene calls are TRBV4-3 and TRBJ2-7; 14 bases fit TRBD2. After removal of 1 base from V and 5 bases from J, the junction contained 4 bases not matched to a gene. The CDR3 covers 16 residues. CDR1 LGHNA and CDR2 YSLEER come from the germline V gene.